The 2 T cell receptor beta chains listed next were all sequenced from one sample in a study of early T cells in non-severe SARS-CoV-2 infection. TCRdb reanalysed the 5' RACE reads using MiXCR and keeps one entry per CDR3 protein. Found here are fewer than 50,000 distinct CDR3 sequences, more than 9% of them singletons; the top ten hold more than 15%. What was sequenced was whole blood. The receptors stem from an adult who was a healthcare worker with PCR-confirmed SARS-CoV-2 infection or an uninfected control (not recorded which).

By share, this clonotype ranks as medium-sized (0.01 to 0.1%). V usage is TRBV29-1 and J usage is TRBJ1-1; 10 bases fit TRBD1. This CDR3 contains 13 residues. The junction had 7 bases not matched to a gene; V was cut back by 7 bases and J by 5 bases. CDR1 SQVTM and CDR2 ANQGSEA come from the germline V gene. CDR3 region: CSANRQGATEAFF. The CDR3 nucleotides are TGCAGCGCAAACCGACAGGGGGCAACTGAAGCTTTCTTT.

Regarding this clonotype: No DNA is shown, since the ends of the CDR3 on it are uncertain; the CDR3 is the one TCRdb lists. This chain uses TRBV7-2 with TRBJ2-1; the tabulated D call, TRBD1, remains unverified against the DNA. The CDR3 spans 13 amino acids, including both terminal residues. From germline, CDR1 is SGHTA and CDR2 FQGNSA. CDR3: CASTMFAGGTTFF.